The clone carrying this T cell receptor (beta chain) was detected a few times. Then a second PCR, running about 7 to 11 cycles, was carried out with a sample-barcoded 5' primer and a J-beta primer mix. TCRdb re-called the 5' RACE reads through MiXCR, storing one row per CDR3 protein. The sample lists roughly 800,000 distinct CDR3 sequences, 20% to 30% seen once, with less than 3.5% in the top ten. The data were taken from a study of blood T cells in healthy people across ages. Trimming cost V 3 bases and J 6 bases, with 10 bases left between them. Germline CDR1 is SGHNT and CDR2 is YENEEA. This CDR3 is built from 13 residues. The same data also went into a second study, on T cells of mothers and their children.

The chain joins TRBV11-3 to TRBJ2-3; maybe TRBD2 (5 bases). Sequencing was carried out using blood. This clonotype was sampled from a boy between 5 and 17 years old in good health. As DNA, the CDR3 is TGTGCCAGCAGCTTCGCTAGCCAGGATACGCAGTATTTT. It yields the protein CASSFASQDTQYF.